These T cell receptor beta chains were read from a single sample in a study of blood T cell repertoires in COVID-19. Here immunoSEQ multiplex PCR was the method, and the copy in TCRdb shows in-frame clones only, minus some. The data hold some 340,000 clones, with 85% to 95% observed a single time. The specimen sequenced was PBMCs or T cells enriched from blood (not recorded which). All receptors derive from a woman aged 25 to 39 who had been exposed to COVID-19. CDR3s include the opening cysteine and the closing phenylalanine or tryptophan. D genes are given only for firm matches. Clone size is given for some rows only: seen once, a few or many times, or a class if the clone is expanded.

v_call	cdr3_length	j_call	clone_size	d_call	cdr3_nt	cdr3_aa
TRBV7-9	15	TRBJ2-7	-	TRBD2	TGTGCCAGCAGCTTAGTGGCTAGCGGGGGGGACGAGCAGTACTTC	CASSLVASGGDEQYF
TRBV18	15	TRBJ1-2	-	TRBD1	TGTGCCAGCTCACCCAGGACAGGGGTTAACTATGGCTACACCTTC	CASSPRTGVNYGYTF
TRBV4-1	17	TRBJ2-5	-	TRBD1	TGCGCCAGCAGCCAAGCCAGGGGGAAAATAGGGCAAGAGACCCAGTACTTC	CASSQARGKIGQETQYF
TRBV7-8	15	TRBJ1-2	-	-	TGTGCCAGCAGCTCCGGGGGGATTTCCGACTATGGCTACACCTTC	CASSSGGISDYGYTF
TRBV24-1	15	TRBJ2-2	once	-	TGTGCCACCAGTGATTGGGGGGATGGAACCGGGGAGCTGTTTTTT	CATSDWGDGTGELFF
TRBV19	16	TRBJ2-3	-	TRBD1	TGTGCCAGTAGTAGACAGGGCCGGGTCCCTGAGGATACGCAGTATTTT	CASSRQGRVPEDTQYF
TRBV5-4	13	TRBJ1-2	few	-	TGTGCCAGCAGCTTGGACAGCAACTATGGCTACACCTTC	CASSLDSNYGYTF
TRBV12-5	14	TRBJ2-2	-	TRBD1	TGTGCTAGTGGTTTGAGTACAGGGGCCGGGGAGCTGTTTTTT	CASGLSTGAGELFF
TRBV5-8	15	TRBJ1-1	-	-	TGTGCCAGCGTCGACTGGGGAGGGGGGAACACTGAAGCTTTCTTT	CASVDWGGGNTEAFF
TRBV11-2	16	TRBJ2-3	-	TRBD2	TGTGCCAGCAGCCGGACTAGCGGGGGGGGTACAGATACGCAGTATTTT	CASSRTSGGGTDTQYF
TRBV3-1/TRBV3-2	16	TRBJ2-7	-	-	TGTGCCAGCAGCCCTCCCCTTCGGCGGGGAGCCTACGAGCAGTACTTC	CASSPPLRRGAYEQYF
TRBV7-9	16	TRBJ1-5	few	TRBD1	TGTGCCAGCAGCTTAGGGACAGGGGGCAACGGCCAGCCCCAGCATTTT	CASSLGTGGNGQPQHF
TRBV7-2	14	TRBJ1-2	-	TRBD1	TGTGCCAGCAGCCCGGACAGGCGACTCTATGGCTACACCTTC	CASSPDRRLYGYTF